This TCR beta chain was captured by sequencing in a study of shared clonotypes between healthy human individuals. Overall study results and limits: Some naive CD4 clonotypes, approximately 4.5%, turned up in common across a few donors. At large depth, rarefaction still showed sorted-subset sequencing to be incomplete. Naive subsets, compared against memory subsets, generally had larger estimated richness values.

Sorted-subset replicate PCRs used 200 to 250 ng DNA, some 31,000 T cell genomes. Produced via immunoSEQ multiplex PCR; TCRdb's table is partial and in-frame only. This sample has roughly 660,000 clones, with about 90% found just once. V was cut by 1 base and J by 0 bases, with 12 bases left in between. Looked up from germline, CDR1 is SNHLY and CDR2 is FYNNEI. The CDR3 totals 16 residues. As for this clone: Antigen specificity is unknown.

The sequenced sample was memory CD8+ T cells from PBMCs. This sample's subset: CD45RO+ cells pooled with CCR7-negative TemRA cells. V usage is TRBV2 and J usage is TRBJ1-1, with D maybe TRBD1 (5 bases). The clonotype was recovered from a man aged 18-30 years in good health. Some clones in this sample may be carry-over from other donors' samples. The CDR3 sequence: CASSEGGWVLNTEAFF. The CDR3 DNA is TGTGCCAGCAGTGAAGGGGGGTGGGTGTTGAACACTGAAGCTTTCTTT.